The 23 T cell receptor beta chains presented below share a single source sample, sequenced in a study of chemoradiotherapy in HPV16-positive cancers. Clones were read by immunoSEQ multiplex PCR, and TCRdb kept only the in-frame ones, dropping some. The sample has some 16,000 clones; about three quarters are singletons. This specimen was acquired from a patient who underwent chemoradiotherapy. These receptors all stem from a human donor with HPV-associated anogenital cancer.

In its sample, this clone was seen a few times. The gene calls are TRBV2 and TRBJ1-1; 10 nucleotides line up with TRBD1. From germline, CDR1 is SNHLY and CDR2 FYNNEI. This CDR3 comprises 14 residues. The ends lost 6 bases at V and 1 base at J; junction bases unmatched: 2. The DNA for the CDR3 is TGTGCCAGCAGGTGGACAGGGGGGAACACTGAAGCTTTCTTT. Protein sequence: CASRWTGGNTEAFF.

The chain carries TRBV5-1 and TRBJ1-6; D unresolved. The germline V and J ends were trimmed by 0 bases and 3 bases, with 13 bases remaining between them. CDR1 and CDR2 from the germline V gene are SGHRS and YFSETQ. This CDR3 spans 17 amino acids. This chain's CDR3 is CASSLAGDPLYNSPLHF. CDR3 in DNA: TGCGCCAGCAGCTTGGCCGGGGATCCCCTCTATAATTCACCCCTCCACTTT.

The DNA for the CDR3 is TGCAGCGTTACTTGCCAGCCCCAGCATTTT. Its protein is CSVTCQPQHF. The chain combines TRBV29-1 with TRBJ1-5, with no clear D. This CDR3 spans 10 amino acids. V dropped 5 bases and J dropped 7 bases, with 6 bases sitting between them. The germline V gene has CDR1 SQVTM and CDR2 ANQGSEA.

V and J are TRBV27 and TRBJ1-1, with a tentative D call TRBD1 (6 bases). Between the trimmed V and J ends, which lost 5 bases and 3 bases, there was a span of 10 bases. Germline CDR1 MNHEY, CDR2 SMNVEV (reference sequence). The CDR3 spans 13 residues. The CDR3 DNA reads as TGTGCCAGCAGTCGTAACAGGGACACTGAAGCTTTCTTT. This sequence encodes CASSRNRDTEAFF.

The V call is TRBV6-1, the J call TRBJ2-1; no reliable D call. The germline V gene encodes CDR1 MNHNS and CDR2 SASEGT. Trimming removed 6 bases at V and 1 base at J, with 1 base between. The CDR3 totals 11 residues. Written as DNA, the CDR3 is TGTGCCAGCAGGTCCTACAATGAGCAGTTCTTC. This translates into CASRSYNEQFF.

The rearrangement joins TRBV7-2 to TRBJ1-1, with D maybe TRBD1 (6 bases). Germline-derived CDR1 and CDR2 are SGHTA and FQGNSA. The ends were cut back, 1 base at V and 8 bases at J, with 11 bases in the middle. The CDR3 is made up of 13 amino acids. The CDR3, as DNA: TGTGCCAGCAGCTTAGACAGGGCGGTAGAAGCTTTCTTT. The encoded protein is CASSLDRAVEAFF.

The V gene is TRBV7-9, the J gene TRBJ2-5; maybe TRBD1 (6 bases). This CDR3 spans 13 amino acids. Germline V gives CDR1 SEHNR, CDR2 FQNEAQ (reference sequence). The germline V and J ends were trimmed by 5 bases and 2 bases, with 9 bases remaining between them. The CDR3: CASSHRVQETQYF. Here the CDR3 DNA reads TGTGCCAGCAGCCACAGGGTTCAAGAGACCCAGTACTTC.

There are a few counts of this clone. The CDR3 DNA sequence: TGTGCCAGTAGTATAGACGGCGGTTTGTATAGCAATCAGCCCCAGCATTTT. Translated, it gives CASSIDGGLYSNQPQHF. The chain recombines TRBV19 with TRBJ1-5; no firm D call. V was trimmed by 0 bases and J by 0 bases, leaving 12 bases between them. There are 17 residues in the CDR3. Germline V gene data show CDR1 as LNHDA and CDR2 as SQIVND (reference sequence).

This clone was counted a single time. The chain uses TRBV7-9 and TRBJ2-2; 7 bases match TRBD1. J was trimmed by 8 bases and V by 6 bases; bases with no gene match: 12. The germline gives CDR1 SEHNR, CDR2 FQNEAQ (reference sequence). This CDR3 contains 15 residues. CDR3 residues: CASRPGTAAVGELFF. The DNA for the CDR3 is TGTGCCAGCAGACCCGGGACAGCTGCGGTGGGGGAGCTGTTTTTT.

The gene calls are TRBV18 and TRBJ1-6, with TRBD1 identical over 10 bases. The germline V gene encodes CDR1 KGHSH and CDR2 LQKENI. The CDR3 runs to 17 residues. V shed 2 bases and J 9 bases; nucleotides not matched to a gene: 10. The DNA of the CDR3 is TGTGCCAGCTCACCAGTGTACGGGGACAGGGGTGGTTCACCCCTCCACTTT. Amino acids: CASSPVYGDRGGSPLHF.

This rearrangement joins TRBV28 to TRBJ1-1; 10 bases fit TRBD1. The V gene's germline CDR1 is MDHEN and CDR2 SYDVKM. The CDR3 sequence is 13 residues long. Trimming took 3 bases from V and 8 from J; bases not matched to a gene: 3. In nucleotides, the CDR3 is TGTGCCAGCAGTTTGGGGACAGGGGACGAAGCTTTCTTT. Its protein is CASSLGTGDEAFF.

This chain connects TRBV28 to TRBJ1-6; tentative D call: TRBD1 (5 bases). This CDR3 has 16 amino acids. V lost 2 bases to trimming and J lost 4 bases, with 12 bases between them. Germline CDR1 reads MDHEN; CDR2 reads SYDVKM. The CDR3 nucleotides read TGTGCCAGCAGTTTAGGGGCGGGCTATTATAATTCACCCCTCCACTTT. This sequence encodes CASSLGAGYYNSPLHF.

This sequence joins TRBV28 and TRBJ2-3; TRBD2 matches 9 bases. This CDR3 has 17 residues. Germline V gene lookup returns CDR1 MDHEN and CDR2 SYDVKM. V was clipped by 7 bases and J by 2 bases; unmatched bases: 13. CDR3 in amino acids: CASTGPAGGLYTDTQYF. CDR3 nucleotide sequence: TGTGCCAGCACTGGACCTGCGGGGGGGCTATACACAGATACGCAGTATTTT.

This chain joins TRBV6-1 and TRBJ1-1, with 10 bases fitting TRBD1. CDR1 and CDR2 from the germline V gene are MNHNS and SASEGT. V shed 2 bases and J 6 bases; nucleotides not matched to a gene: 9. This CDR3 is 16 amino acids long. CDR3 nucleotides: TGTGCCAGCAGTGAAAGGTGGGACAGGGGAAACCCTGAAGCTTTCTTT. Protein product: CASSERWDRGNPEAFF.

J is TRBJ1-5 and V is TRBV28; D may be TRBD1 (5 bases). This CDR3 region has 15 residues. V lost 1 base and J lost 1, with 8 bases in between. The germline V gene has CDR1 MDHEN and CDR2 SYDVKM. The CDR3: CASSLFRESNQPQHF. The DNA for the CDR3 is TGTGCCAGCAGTTTATTCAGGGAGAGCAATCAGCCCCAGCATTTT.

This chain joins TRBV5-1 and TRBJ2-7; the match to TRBD2 covers 7 bases. This CDR3 comprises 15 residues. CDR1 and CDR2 (germline): SGHRS, YFSETQ. V gave up 4 bases and J gave up 1 base; unmatched junction bases: 8. CDR3 in amino acids: CASSPPPSGSYEQYF. The CDR3 nucleotides read TGCGCCAGCAGCCCCCCCCCTAGCGGATCCTACGAGCAGTACTTC.

In its sample, this clone was seen a few times. The chain links TRBV30 to TRBJ2-5, with D possibly matching TRBD1 (6 bases). V was cut by 0 bases and J by 4 bases, with 9 bases left in between. Germline V gene data show CDR1 as GTSNPN and CDR2 as SVGIG (reference sequence). The CDR3 consists of 13 residues. In nucleotides, the CDR3 is TGTGCCTGGAGTGTAGCCAGGGGAGAGACCCAGTACTTC. Amino acids: CAWSVARGETQYF.

The chain joins TRBV11-2 to TRBJ2-7, with no clear D. Germline V gene lookup returns CDR1 SGHAT and CDR2 FQNNGV. V was shortened by 5 bases and J by 5 bases, with 13 bases between the two germline ends. CDR3 length equals 13 residues. The CDR3: CASSEWGSNEQYF. The CDR3 coding sequence is TGTGCCAGCAGCGAGTGGGGTTCCAACGAGCAGTACTTC.

In its sample, this clone was seen a few times. J is TRBJ2-7 and V is TRBV5-1; 8 nucleotides match TRBD1. The CDR3 totals 16 residues. Germline trimming cut 0 bases from V and 5 bases from J; bases unmatched to any gene: 10. Germline V gene sequence: CDR1 SGHRS, CDR2 YFSETQ. The CDR3 DNA reads TGCGCCAGCAGCTTGGGAAACCGGGACAGGTCCCACGAGCAGTACTTC. It is translated as CASSLGNRDRSHEQYF.

This sequence joins TRBV28 and TRBJ2-3; no clear D. The CDR3 runs 11 residues. CDR1 MDHEN and CDR2 SYDVKM come from the germline V gene. Trimming stripped 6 bases from V and 8 bases from J, with 9 bases between. The CDR3 DNA follows: TGTGCCAGCAGCCGTTCGTTTACGCAGTATTTT. Translation: CASSRSFTQYF.

In this sample, this clone turned up once. The chain is built from TRBV11-2 and TRBJ2-1; no definite D call. This CDR3 contains 15 residues. V was clipped by 4 bases and J by 7 bases, with 17 bases between them. Germline CDR1 is SGHAT and CDR2 is FQNNGV. The CDR3 region has the DNA TGTGCCAGCAGCTCTCTAGAGCCGGTCCGGAATGAGCAGTTCTTC. As protein: CASSSLEPVRNEQFF.

The genes are TRBV19 and TRBJ2-1; the match to TRBD2 covers 11 bases. CDR1 and CDR2 from the germline V gene are LNHDA and SQIVND (reference sequence). V was clipped by 8 bases and J by 12 bases; unmatched bases: 6. This CDR3 comprises 12 residues. CDR3 protein: CASRPSGGWQFF. CDR3 nucleotides: TGTGCCAGTCGGCCTAGCGGGGGGTGGCAGTTCTTC. The whole variable domain, filled in from reference TRBV19 and TRBJ2-1, reads DGGITQSPKYLFRKEGQNVTLSCEQNLNHDAMYWYRQDPGQGLRLIYYSQIVNDFQKGDIAEGYSVSREKKESFPLTVTSAQKNPTAFYLCASRPSGGWQFFGPGTRLTVL.

The V gene is TRBV10-3, the J gene TRBJ1-2, with 8 bases aligning to TRBD1. There are 14 residues in the CDR3. CDR1 and CDR2 (germline): ENHRY, SYGVKD. V lost 5 bases to trimming and J lost 4 bases; unmatched junction nucleotides: 6. CDR3 in amino acids: CAISPGQGGYGYTF. DNA for the CDR3: TGTGCCATCAGTCCAGGACAGGGAGGCTATGGCTACACCTTC.